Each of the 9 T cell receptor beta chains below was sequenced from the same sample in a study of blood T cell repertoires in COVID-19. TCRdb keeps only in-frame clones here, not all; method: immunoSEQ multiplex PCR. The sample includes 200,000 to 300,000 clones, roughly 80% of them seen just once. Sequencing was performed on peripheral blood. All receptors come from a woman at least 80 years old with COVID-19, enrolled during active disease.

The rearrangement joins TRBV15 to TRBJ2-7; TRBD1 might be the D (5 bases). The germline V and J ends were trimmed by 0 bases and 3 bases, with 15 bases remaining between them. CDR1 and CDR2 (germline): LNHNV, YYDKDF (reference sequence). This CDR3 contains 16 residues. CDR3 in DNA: TGTGCCACCAGCAGAGATCAACCAGGGTCGATCTACGAGCAGTACTTC. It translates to CATSRDQPGSIYEQYF.

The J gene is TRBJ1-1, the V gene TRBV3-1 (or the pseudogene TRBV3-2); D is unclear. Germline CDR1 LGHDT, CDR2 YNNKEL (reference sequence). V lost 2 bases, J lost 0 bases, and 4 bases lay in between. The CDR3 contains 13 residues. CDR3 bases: TGTGCCAGCAGCCAACAGATGAACACTGAAGCTTTCTTT. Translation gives CASSQQMNTEAFF.

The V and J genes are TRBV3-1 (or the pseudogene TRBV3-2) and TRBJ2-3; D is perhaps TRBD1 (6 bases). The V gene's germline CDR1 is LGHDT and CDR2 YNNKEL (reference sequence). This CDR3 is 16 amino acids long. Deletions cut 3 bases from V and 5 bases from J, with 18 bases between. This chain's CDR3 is CASSQPRGGELDTQYF. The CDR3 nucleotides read TGTGCCAGCAGCCAGCCCAGGGGCGGTGAGTTAGATACGCAGTATTTT.

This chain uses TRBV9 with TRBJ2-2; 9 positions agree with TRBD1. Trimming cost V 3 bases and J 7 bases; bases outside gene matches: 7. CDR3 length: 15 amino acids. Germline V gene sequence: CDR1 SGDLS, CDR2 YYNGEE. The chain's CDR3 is CASSAEQGAGGELFF. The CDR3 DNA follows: TGTGCCAGCAGCGCTGAACAGGGGGCGGGCGGGGAGCTGTTTTTT.

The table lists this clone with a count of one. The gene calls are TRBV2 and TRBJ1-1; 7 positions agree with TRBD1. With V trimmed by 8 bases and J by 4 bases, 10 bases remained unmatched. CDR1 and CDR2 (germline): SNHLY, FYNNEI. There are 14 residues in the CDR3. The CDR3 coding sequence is TGTGCCAGCGTGGGACAGTATCAGGGCACTGAAGCTTTCTTT. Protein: CASVGQYQGTEAFF. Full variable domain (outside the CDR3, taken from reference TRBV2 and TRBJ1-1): EPEVTQTPSHQVTQMGQEVILRCVPISNHLYFYWYRQILGQKVEFLVSFYNNEISEKSEIFDDQFSVERPDGSNFTLKIRSTKLEDSAMYFCASVGQYQGTEAFFGQGTRLTVV.

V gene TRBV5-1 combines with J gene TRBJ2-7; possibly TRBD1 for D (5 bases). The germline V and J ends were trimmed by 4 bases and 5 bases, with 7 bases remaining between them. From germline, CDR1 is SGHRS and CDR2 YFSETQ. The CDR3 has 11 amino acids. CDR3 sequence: CASSGHDEQYF. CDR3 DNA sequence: TGCGCCAGCAGCGGACATGACGAGCAGTACTTC.

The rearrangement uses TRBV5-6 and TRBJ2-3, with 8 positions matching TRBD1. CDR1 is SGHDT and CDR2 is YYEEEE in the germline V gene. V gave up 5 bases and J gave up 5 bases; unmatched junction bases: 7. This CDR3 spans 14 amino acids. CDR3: CASRKTGAVDTQYF. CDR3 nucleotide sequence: TGTGCCAGCAGGAAGACAGGGGCAGTAGATACGCAGTATTTT.

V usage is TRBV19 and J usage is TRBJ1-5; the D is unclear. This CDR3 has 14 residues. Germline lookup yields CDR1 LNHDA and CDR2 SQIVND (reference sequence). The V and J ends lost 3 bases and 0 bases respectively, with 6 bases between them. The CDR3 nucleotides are TGTGCCAGTAGTATTAGAAGTAGCAATCAGCCCCAGCATTTT. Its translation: CASSIRSSNQPQHF. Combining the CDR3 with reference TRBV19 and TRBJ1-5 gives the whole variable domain DGGITQSPKYLFRKEGQNVTLSCEQNLNHDAMYWYRQDPGQGLRLIYYSQIVNDFQKGDIAEGYSVSREKKESFPLTVTSAQKNPTAFYLCASSIRSSNQPQHFGDGTRLSIL.

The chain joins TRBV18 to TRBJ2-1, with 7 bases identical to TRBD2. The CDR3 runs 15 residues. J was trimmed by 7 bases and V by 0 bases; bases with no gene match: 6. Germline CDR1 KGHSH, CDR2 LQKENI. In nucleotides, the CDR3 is TGTGCCAGCTCACCACCCTCTGGACTAGAAAATGAGCAGTTCTTC. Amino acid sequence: CASSPPSGLENEQFF.